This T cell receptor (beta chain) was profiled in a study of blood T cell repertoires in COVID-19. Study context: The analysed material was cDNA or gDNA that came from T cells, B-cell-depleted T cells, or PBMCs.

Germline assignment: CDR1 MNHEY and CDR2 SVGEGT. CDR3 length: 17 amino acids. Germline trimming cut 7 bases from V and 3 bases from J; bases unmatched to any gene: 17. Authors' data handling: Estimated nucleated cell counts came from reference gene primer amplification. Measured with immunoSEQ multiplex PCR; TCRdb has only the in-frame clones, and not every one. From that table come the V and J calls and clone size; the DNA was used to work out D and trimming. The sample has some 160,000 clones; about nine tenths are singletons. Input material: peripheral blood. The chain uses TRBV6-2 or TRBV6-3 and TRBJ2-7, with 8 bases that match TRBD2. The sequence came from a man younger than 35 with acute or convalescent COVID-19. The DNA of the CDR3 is TGTGCCAGCAACCCCATAGCCAGCGGGAGTGGAGGCTACGAGCAGTACTTC. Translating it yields CASNPIASGSGGYEQYF.